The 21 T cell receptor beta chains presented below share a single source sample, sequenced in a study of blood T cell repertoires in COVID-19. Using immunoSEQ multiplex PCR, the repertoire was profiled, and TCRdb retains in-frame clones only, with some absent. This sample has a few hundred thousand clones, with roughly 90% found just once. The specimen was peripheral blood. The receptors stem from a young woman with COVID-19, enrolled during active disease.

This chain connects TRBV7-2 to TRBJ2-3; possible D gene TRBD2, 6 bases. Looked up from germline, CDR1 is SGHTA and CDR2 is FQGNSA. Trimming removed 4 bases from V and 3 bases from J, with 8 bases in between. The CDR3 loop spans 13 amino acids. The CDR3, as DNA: TGTGCCAGCAGCTCCCGGGGGACAGATACGCAGTATTTT. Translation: CASSSRGTDTQYF.

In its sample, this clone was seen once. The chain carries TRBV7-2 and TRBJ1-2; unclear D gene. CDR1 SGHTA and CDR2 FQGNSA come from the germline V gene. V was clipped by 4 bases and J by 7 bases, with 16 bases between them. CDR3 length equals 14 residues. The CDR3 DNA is TGTGCCAGCAGCTCCACCGGAGCACCTCTTGGCTACACCTTC. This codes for CASSSTGAPLGYTF.

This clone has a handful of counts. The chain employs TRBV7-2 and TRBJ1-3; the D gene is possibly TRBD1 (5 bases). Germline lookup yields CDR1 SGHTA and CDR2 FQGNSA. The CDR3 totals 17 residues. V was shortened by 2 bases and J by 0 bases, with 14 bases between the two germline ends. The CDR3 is CASSLTQGRSSGNTIYF. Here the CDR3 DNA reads TGTGCCAGCAGCTTAACCCAGGGTAGATCCTCTGGAAACACCATATATTTT.

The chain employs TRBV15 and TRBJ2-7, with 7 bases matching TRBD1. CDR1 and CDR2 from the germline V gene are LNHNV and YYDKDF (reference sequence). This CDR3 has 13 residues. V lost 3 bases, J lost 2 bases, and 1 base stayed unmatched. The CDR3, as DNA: TGTGCCACCAGCAGGAGGGGGCCCTACGAGCAGTACTTC. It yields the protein CATSRRGPYEQYF.

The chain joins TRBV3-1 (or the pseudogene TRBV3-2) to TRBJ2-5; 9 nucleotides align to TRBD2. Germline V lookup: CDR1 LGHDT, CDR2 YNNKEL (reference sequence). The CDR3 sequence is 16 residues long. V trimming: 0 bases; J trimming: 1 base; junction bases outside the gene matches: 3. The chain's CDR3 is CASSQDLRGGQETQYF. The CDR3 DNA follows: TGTGCCAGCAGCCAAGATTTGCGGGGGGGCCAAGAGACCCAGTACTTC.

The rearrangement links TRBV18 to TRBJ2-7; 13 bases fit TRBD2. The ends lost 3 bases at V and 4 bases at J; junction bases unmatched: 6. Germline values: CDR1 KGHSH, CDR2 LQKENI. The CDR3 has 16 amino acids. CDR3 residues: CASSPGTSGNLYEQYV. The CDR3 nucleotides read TGTGCCAGCTCACCCGGGACTAGCGGGAACCTATACGAGCAGTACGTC.

The CDR3 nucleotides read TGTGCCAGCTCCCTCGGACGGGGATACGAGCAGTACTTC. Its translation is CASSLGRGYEQYF. The chain couples TRBV18 to TRBJ2-7; tentative D call: TRBD2 (5 bases). Germline V CDR1 and CDR2: KGHSH, LQKENI. The ends were cut back, 6 bases at V and 4 bases at J, with 13 bases in the middle. This CDR3 is 13 amino acids long.

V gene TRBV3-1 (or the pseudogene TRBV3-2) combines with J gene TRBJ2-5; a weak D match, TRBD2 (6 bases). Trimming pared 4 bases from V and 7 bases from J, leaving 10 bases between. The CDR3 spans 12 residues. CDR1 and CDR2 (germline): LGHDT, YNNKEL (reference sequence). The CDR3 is CASSLPEGTQYF. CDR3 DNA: TGTGCCAGCAGCCTCCCGGAGGGGACCCAGTACTTC.

This chain's CDR3 is CASSLSGRSDTQYF. The DNA for the CDR3 is TGTGCCAGCAGCTTGTCCGGGAGATCAGATACGCAGTATTTT. J is TRBJ2-3 and V is TRBV5-5; a possible D gene is TRBD2 (6 bases). Trimming stripped 1 base from V and 4 bases from J, with 10 bases between. CDR3 length: 14 residues. Germline values: CDR1 SGHKS, CDR2 YYEKEE (reference sequence).

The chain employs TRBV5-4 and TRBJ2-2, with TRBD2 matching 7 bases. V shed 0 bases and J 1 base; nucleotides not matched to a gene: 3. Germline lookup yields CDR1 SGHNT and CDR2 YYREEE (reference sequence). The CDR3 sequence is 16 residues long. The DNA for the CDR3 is TGTGCCAGCAGCTTGGCTTCTAGCGGGAACACCGGGGAGCTGTTTTTT. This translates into CASSLASSGNTGELFF.

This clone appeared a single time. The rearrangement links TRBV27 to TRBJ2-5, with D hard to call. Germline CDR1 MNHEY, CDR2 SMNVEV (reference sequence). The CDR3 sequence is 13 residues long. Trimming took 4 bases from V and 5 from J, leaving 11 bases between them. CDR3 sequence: CASSYKVGETQYF. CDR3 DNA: TGTGCCAGCAGTTATAAGGTGGGCGAGACCCAGTACTTC.

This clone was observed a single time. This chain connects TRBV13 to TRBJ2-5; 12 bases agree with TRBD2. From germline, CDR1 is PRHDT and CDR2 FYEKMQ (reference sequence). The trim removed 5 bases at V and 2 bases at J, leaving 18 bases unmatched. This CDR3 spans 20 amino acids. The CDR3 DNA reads TGTGCCAGCAGCCAATTTCTACTAGCGGGGGGAGTGAGTGGACAAGAGACCCAGTACTTC. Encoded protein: CASSQFLLAGGVSGQETQYF.

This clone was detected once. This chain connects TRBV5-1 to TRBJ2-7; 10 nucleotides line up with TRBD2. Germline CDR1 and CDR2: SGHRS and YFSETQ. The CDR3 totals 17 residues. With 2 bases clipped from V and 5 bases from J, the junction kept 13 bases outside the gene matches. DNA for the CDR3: TGCGCCAGCAGCTTCCCCGGTTCTAGCGGGGGTGCCGACGAGCAGTACTTC. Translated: CASSFPGSSGGADEQYF.

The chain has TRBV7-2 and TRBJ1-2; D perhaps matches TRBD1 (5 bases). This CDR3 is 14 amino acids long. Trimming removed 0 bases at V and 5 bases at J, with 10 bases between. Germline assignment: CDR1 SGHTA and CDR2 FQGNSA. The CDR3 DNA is TGTGCCAGCAGCTTAGCGCCGACAGATTATGGCTACACCTTC. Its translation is CASSLAPTDYGYTF.

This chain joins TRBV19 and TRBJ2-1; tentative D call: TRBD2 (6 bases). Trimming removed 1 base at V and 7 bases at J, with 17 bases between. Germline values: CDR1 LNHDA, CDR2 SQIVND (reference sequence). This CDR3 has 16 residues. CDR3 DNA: TGTGCCAGTAGTATAGGAGCCGCGGGGAGGTATAATGAGCAGTTCTTC. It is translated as CASSIGAAGRYNEQFF.

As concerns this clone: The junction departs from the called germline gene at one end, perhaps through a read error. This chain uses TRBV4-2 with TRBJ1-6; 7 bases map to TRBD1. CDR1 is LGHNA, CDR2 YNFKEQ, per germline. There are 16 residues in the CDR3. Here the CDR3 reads CASSQEGQGDDSPPHF. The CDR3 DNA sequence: TGTGCCAGCAGCCAAGAGGGGCAGGGGGACGATTCACCCCCCCACTTT.

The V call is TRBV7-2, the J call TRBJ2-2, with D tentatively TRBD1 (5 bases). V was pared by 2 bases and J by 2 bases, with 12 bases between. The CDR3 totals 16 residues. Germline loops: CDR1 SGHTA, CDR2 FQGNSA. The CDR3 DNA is TGTGCCAGCAGCTTAAGACAGCCTGGAAACACCGGGGAGCTGTTTTTT. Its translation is CASSLRQPGNTGELFF.

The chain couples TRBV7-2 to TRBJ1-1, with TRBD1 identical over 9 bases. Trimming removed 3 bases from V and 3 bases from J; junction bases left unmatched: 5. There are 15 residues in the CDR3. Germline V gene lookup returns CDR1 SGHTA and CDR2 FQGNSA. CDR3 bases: TGTGCCAGCAGCTTGGAACAGGGGGCCTACACTGAAGCTTTCTTT. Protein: CASSLEQGAYTEAFF.

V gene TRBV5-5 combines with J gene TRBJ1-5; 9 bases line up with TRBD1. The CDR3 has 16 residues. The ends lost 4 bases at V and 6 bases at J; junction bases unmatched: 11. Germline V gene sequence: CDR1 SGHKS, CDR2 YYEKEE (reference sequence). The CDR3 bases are TGTGCCAGCAGCACCACGCTTGGGACAGGGTTTCAGCCCCAGCATTTT. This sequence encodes CASSTTLGTGFQPQHF.

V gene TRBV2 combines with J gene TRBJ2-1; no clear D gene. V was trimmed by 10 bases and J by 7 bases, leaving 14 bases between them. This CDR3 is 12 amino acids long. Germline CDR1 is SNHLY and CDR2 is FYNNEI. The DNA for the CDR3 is TGTGCCACCCCGCGGCCCTTGAATGAGCAGTTCTTC. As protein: CATPRPLNEQFF.

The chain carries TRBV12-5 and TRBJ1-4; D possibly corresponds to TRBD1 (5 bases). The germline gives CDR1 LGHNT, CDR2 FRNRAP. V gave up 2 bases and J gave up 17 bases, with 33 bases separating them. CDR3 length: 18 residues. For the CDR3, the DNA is TGTGCTAGTGGTTTGAAATGGGGGACCGGGGGATCCGGCATAATACCCTTTTTT. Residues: CASGLKWGTGGSGIIPFF.